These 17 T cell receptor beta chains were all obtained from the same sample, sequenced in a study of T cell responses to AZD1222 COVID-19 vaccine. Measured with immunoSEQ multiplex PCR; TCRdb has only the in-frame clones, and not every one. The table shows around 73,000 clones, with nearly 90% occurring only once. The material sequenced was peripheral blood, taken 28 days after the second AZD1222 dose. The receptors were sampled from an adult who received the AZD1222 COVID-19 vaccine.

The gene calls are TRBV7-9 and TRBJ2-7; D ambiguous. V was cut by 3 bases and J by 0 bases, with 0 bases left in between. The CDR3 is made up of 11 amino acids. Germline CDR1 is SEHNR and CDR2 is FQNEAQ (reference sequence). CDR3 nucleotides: TGTGCCAGCAGCTTCTCCTACGAGCAGTACTTC. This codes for CASSFSYEQYF.

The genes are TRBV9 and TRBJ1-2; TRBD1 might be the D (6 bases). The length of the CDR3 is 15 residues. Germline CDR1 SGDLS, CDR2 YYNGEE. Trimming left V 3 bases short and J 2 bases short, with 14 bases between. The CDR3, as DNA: TGTGCCAGCAGCGAGGGGGGCTGGGGGAACTATGGCTACACCTTC. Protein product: CASSEGGWGNYGYTF.

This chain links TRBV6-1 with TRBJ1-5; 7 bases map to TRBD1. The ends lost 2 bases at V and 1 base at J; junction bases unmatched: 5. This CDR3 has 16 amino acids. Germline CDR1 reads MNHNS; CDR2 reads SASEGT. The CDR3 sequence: CASSESGQISNQPQHF. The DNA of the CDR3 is TGTGCCAGCAGTGAATCGGGACAGATCAGCAATCAGCCCCAGCATTTT.

DNA for the CDR3: TGTGCCAGCAGCCTCGGGAATGCCGGATTCTATGGCTACACCTTC. Its translation: CASSLGNAGFYGYTF. The chain combines TRBV3-1 (or the pseudogene TRBV3-2) with TRBJ1-2, with D unresolved. The germline gives CDR1 LGHDT, CDR2 YNNKEL (reference sequence). The CDR3 is made up of 15 amino acids. V dropped 4 bases and J dropped 4 bases, with 16 bases sitting between them.

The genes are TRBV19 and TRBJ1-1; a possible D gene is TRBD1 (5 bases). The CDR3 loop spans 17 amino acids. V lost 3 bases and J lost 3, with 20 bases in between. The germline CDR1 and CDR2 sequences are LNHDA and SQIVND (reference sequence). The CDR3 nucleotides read TGTGCCAGTAGTATTCTCGGGACTTCAATGGGGGACACTGAAGCTTTCTTT. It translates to CASSILGTSMGDTEAFF.

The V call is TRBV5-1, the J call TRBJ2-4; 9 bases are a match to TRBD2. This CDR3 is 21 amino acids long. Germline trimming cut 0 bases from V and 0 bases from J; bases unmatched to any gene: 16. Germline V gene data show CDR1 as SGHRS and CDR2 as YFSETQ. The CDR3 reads CASSLDGPGASGTLAKNIQYF. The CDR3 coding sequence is TGCGCCAGCAGCTTGGACGGGCCCGGGGCTAGCGGGACTCTAGCCAAAAACATTCAGTACTTC.

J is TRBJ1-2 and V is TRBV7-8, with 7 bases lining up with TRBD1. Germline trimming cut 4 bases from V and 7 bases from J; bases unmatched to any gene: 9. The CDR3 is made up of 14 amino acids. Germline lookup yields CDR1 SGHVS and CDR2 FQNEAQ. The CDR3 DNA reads TGTGCCAGCAGCTCCGACAGGGTGTCCTCTGGCTACACCTTC. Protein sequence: CASSSDRVSSGYTF.

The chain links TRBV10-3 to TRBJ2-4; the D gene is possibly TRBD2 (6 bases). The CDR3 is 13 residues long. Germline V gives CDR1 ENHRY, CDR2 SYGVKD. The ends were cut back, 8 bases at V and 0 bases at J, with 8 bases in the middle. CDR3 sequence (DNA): TGTGCCATCTCGGGGGAAGCCAAAAACATTCAGTACTTC. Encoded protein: CAISGEAKNIQYF.

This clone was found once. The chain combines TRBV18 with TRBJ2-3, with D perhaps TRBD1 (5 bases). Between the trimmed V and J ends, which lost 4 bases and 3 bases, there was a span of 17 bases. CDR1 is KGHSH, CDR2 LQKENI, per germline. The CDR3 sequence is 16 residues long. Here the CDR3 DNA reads TGTGCCAGCTCACAACGAGACCAGGGATGGACAGATACGCAGTATTTT. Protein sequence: CASSQRDQGWTDTQYF.

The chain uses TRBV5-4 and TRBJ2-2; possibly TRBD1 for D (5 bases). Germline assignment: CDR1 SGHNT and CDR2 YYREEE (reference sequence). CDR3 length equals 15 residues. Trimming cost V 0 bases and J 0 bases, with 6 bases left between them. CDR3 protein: CASSLEGANTGELFF. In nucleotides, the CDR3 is TGTGCCAGCAGCTTGGAAGGGGCGAACACCGGGGAGCTGTTTTTT.

The chain's CDR3 is CASSVGLAGGTNTGELFF. Written as DNA, the CDR3 is TGTGCCAGCAGCGTAGGGCTAGCGGGGGGAACGAACACCGGGGAGCTGTTTTTT. J is TRBJ2-2 and V is TRBV9; 11 bases align to TRBD2. There are 18 residues in the CDR3. Losses at the gene ends were 0 bases for V and 0 bases for J; bases not matched to a gene: 4. CDR1 is SGDLS and CDR2 is YYNGEE in the germline V gene.

The CDR3, as DNA: TGTGCCAGCAGTTACTCCTACAAAAACATTCAGTACTTC. Amino acids: CASSYSYKNIQYF. This chain connects TRBV6-2 or TRBV6-3 to TRBJ2-4; D is unresolved. The CDR3 runs 13 residues. Germline loops: CDR1 MNHEY, CDR2 SVGEGT. V was trimmed by 0 bases and J by 3 bases, leaving 3 bases between them.

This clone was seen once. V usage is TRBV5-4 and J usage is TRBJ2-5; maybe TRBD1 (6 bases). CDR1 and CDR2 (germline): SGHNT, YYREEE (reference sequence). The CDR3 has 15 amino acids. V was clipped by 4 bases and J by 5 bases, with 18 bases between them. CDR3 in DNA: TGTGCCAGCAGCCCCCGAGACAGGCCTTGGGAGACCCAGTACTTC. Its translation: CASSPRDRPWETQYF.

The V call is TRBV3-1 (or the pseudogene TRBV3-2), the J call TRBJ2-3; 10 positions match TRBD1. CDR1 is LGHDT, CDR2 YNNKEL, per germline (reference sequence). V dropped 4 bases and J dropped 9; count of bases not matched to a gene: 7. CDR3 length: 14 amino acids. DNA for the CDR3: TGTGCCAGCAGCCGACAGGGGGCCCCCCGGACGCAGTATTTT. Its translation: CASSRQGAPRTQYF.

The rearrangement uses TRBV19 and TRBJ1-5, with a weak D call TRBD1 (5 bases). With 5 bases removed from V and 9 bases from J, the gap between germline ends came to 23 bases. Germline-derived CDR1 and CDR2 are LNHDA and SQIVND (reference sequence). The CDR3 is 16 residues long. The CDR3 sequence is CASSLMGRASGRPQHF. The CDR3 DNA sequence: TGTGCCAGTAGTCTTATGGGCAGGGCCTCCGGAAGGCCCCAGCATTTT.

This CDR3 is CASSPPDRNYGYTF. The CDR3 DNA is TGTGCCAGCAGCCCCCCGGACAGAAACTATGGCTACACCTTC. The rearrangement links TRBV9 to TRBJ1-2, with D possibly matching TRBD1 (6 bases). Trimming shortened V by 4 bases and J by 2 bases, and 12 bases separated the two germline ends. Germline assignment: CDR1 SGDLS and CDR2 YYNGEE. The length of the CDR3 is 14 residues.

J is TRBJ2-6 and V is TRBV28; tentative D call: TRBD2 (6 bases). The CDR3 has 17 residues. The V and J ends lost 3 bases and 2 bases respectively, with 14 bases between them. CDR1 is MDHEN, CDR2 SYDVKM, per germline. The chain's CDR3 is CASSFLSGLAGANVLTF. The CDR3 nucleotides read TGTGCCAGCAGTTTTCTCAGCGGGTTGGCTGGGGCCAACGTCCTGACTTTC.